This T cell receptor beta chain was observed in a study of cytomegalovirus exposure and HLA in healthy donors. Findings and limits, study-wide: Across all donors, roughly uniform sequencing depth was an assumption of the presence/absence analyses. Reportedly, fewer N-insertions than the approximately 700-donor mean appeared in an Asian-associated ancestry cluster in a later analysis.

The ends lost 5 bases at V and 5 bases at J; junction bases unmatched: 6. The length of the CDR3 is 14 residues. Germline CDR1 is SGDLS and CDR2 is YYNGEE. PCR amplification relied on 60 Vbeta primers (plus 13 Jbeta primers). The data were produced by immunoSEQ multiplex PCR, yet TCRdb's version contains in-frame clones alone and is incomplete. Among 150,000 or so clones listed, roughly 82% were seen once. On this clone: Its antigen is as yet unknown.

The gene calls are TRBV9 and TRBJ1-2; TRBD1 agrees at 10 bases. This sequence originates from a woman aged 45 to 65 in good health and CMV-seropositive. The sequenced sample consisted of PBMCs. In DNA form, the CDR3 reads TGTGCCAGCAGTGGGACAGGGGTGGTTTATGGCTACACCTTC. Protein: CASSGTGVVYGYTF. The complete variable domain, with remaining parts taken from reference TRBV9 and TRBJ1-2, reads DSGVTQTPKHLITATGQRVTLRCSPRSGDLSVYWYQQSLDQGLQFLIQYYNGEERAKGNILERFSAQQFPDLHSELNLSSLELGDSALYFCASSGTGVVYGYTFGSGTRLTVV.